These T cell receptor beta chains were read from a single sample in a study of radiotherapy plus CTLA-4 blockade in lung cancer. Sequenced by immunoSEQ multiplex PCR; TCRdb stores in-frame clones only, minus some. The sample includes 64,000 or so clones, approximately 65% of them seen just once. The sample in question was peripheral blood, obtained from a patient treated with radiotherapy plus ipilimumab. The receptors come from a human donor with non-small cell lung cancer whose response to radiotherapy plus ipilimumab could not be evaluated. The CDR3 runs from the conserved cysteine through the conserved F or W. The order of the fields is V gene, D gene, J gene, clone size, CDR3 protein, CDR3 DNA. A D gene is named only where the DNA matches it firmly. The size of a clone is reported for some rows only, either as once, few or many, or as a class for expanded clones.

V: TRBV27; D: -; J: TRBJ1-3; size: large; CDR3: CASSHRSSGNTIYF; DNA: TGTGCCAGCAGTCACAGGAGCTCTGGAAACACCATATATTTT
V: TRBV29-1; D: -; J: TRBJ2-1; size: -; CDR3: CSVERWLAGTDEQFF; DNA: TGCAGCGTTGAAAGGTGGCTTGCGGGAACGGATGAGCAGTTCTTC
V: TRBV2; D: -; J: TRBJ1-1; size: -; CDR3: CASSGQGSLNTEAFF; DNA: TGTGCCAGCTCGGGTCAGGGGTCACTGAACACTGAAGCTTTCTTT
V: TRBV28; D: -; J: TRBJ1-5; size: -; CDR3: CASSLTENQPQHF; DNA: TGTGCCAGCAGTTTGACAGAGAATCAGCCCCAGCATTTT
V: TRBV7-8; D: TRBD2; J: TRBJ2-1; size: -; CDR3: CASSPAGTSGYNEQFF; DNA: TGTGCCAGCAGCCCTGCCGGGACTAGCGGCTACAATGAGCAGTTCTTC
V: TRBV2; D: TRBD2; J: TRBJ2-3; size: few; CDR3: CASSDAGLAGGPGTDTQYF; DNA: TGTGCCAGCAGTGATGCGGGACTAGCGGGAGGGCCGGGCACAGATACGCAGTATTTT
V: TRBV6-1; D: TRBD2; J: TRBJ2-1; size: -; CDR3: CASSVPSGGASGSYNEQFF; DNA: TGTGCCAGCAGTGTGCCTAGCGGGGGGGCCTCTGGGTCCTACAATGAGCAGTTCTTC
V: TRBV19; D: -; J: TRBJ2-5; size: -; CDR3: CASARGAGQQETQYF; DNA: TGTGCCAGCGCCAGGGGGGCGGGGCAGCAAGAGACCCAGTACTTC
V: TRBV5-1; D: TRBD1; J: TRBJ1-5; size: -; CDR3: CASSLGTGGFDQPQHF; DNA: TGCGCCAGCAGCTTGGGGACAGGGGGGTTTGATCAGCCCCAGCATTTT
V: TRBV7-9; D: TRBD1; J: TRBJ2-2; size: few; CDR3: CASSRTGESNTGELFF; DNA: TGTGCCAGCAGTAGAACAGGGGAATCTAACACCGGGGAGCTGTTTTTT
V: TRBV4-2; D: -; J: TRBJ2-7; size: -; CDR3: CASSQDQWGDYEQYF; DNA: TGTGCCAGCAGCCAAGATCAGTGGGGAGACTACGAGCAGTACTTC
V: TRBV5-4; D: -; J: TRBJ1-3; size: -; CDR3: CASSPGSGFDTIYF; DNA: TGTGCCAGCAGTCCGGGGAGCGGATTTGACACCATATATTTT
V: TRBV19; D: -; J: TRBJ1-2; size: -; CDR3: CASSMDAGSNYGYTF; DNA: TGTGCCAGTAGTATGGACGCAGGGTCCAACTATGGCTACACCTTC
V: TRBV2; D: -; J: TRBJ1-2; size: few; CDR3: CASSEESGFGYGYTF; DNA: TGTGCCAGCAGTGAAGAATCAGGGTTTGGCTATGGCTACACCTTC
V: TRBV5-6; D: TRBD1; J: TRBJ2-2; size: -; CDR3: CASSLLLGLGQAYTGELFF; DNA: TGTGCCAGCAGCTTGTTGTTAGGTCTGGGACAGGCATACACCGGGGAGCTGTTTTTT
V: TRBV21-1; D: -; J: TRBJ2-7; size: -; CDR3: CASSRTGDSYEQYF; DNA: TGTGCCAGCAGCAGGACAGGGGACTCCTACGAGCAGTACTTC
V: TRBV28; D: TRBD1; J: TRBJ2-7; size: -; CDR3: CASSRLTGIDHEQYF; DNA: TGTGCCAGCAGTCGACTGACAGGGATTGACCACGAGCAGTACTTC
V: TRBV19; D: -; J: TRBJ1-2; size: few; CDR3: CASMRYPDGYTF; DNA: TGTGCCAGTATGAGGTACCCGGATGGCTACACCTTC
V: TRBV4-2; D: -; J: TRBJ2-3; size: -; CDR3: CASSQDQLPGGRTDTQYF; DNA: TGTGCCAGCAGCCAAGATCAACTCCCCGGGGGACGCACAGATACGCAGTATTTT
V: TRBV2; D: TRBD2; J: TRBJ2-7; size: few; CDR3: CASSERGRLAKGFYEQYF; DNA: TGTGCCAGCAGTGAAAGGGGGAGACTAGCGAAGGGGTTCTACGAGCAGTACTTC
V: TRBV7-8; D: -; J: TRBJ1-4; size: medium-sized; CDR3: CASSKKTGGPEKLFF; DNA: TGTGCCAGCAGCAAAAAGACAGGCGGCCCCGAAAAACTGTTTTTT
V: TRBV25-1; D: -; J: TRBJ1-5; size: -; CDR3: CASSRGGGQPQHF; DNA: TGTGCCAGCAGTCGCGGGGGAGGTCAGCCCCAGCATTTT
V: TRBV5-6; D: -; J: TRBJ1-1; size: once; CDR3: CASSLPGLLGTEAFF; DNA: TGTGCCAGCAGCTTACCTGGACTGCTGGGAACTGAAGCTTTCTTT
V: TRBV9; D: TRBD1; J: TRBJ1-2; size: -; CDR3: CASSARTGGSLNYGYTF; DNA: TGTGCCAGCAGCGCCAGGACAGGGGGTTCCCTTAACTATGGCTACACCTTC
V: TRBV30; D: -; J: TRBJ2-1; size: -; CDR3: CACQSGVSGLSREGNEQFF; DNA: TGTGCCTGTCAATCGGGGGTTAGCGGCCTTTCGAGAGAGGGGAATGAGCAGTTCTTC
V: TRBV27; D: -; J: TRBJ2-3; size: -; CDR3: CASSSGPPGTDTQYF; DNA: TGTGCCAGCAGTTCGGGCCCCCCGGGGACAGATACGCAGTATTTT
V: TRBV14; D: -; J: TRBJ1-1; size: -; CDR3: CASSQVFRLGNTEAFF; DNA: TGTGCCAGCAGCCAAGTATTCAGGTTGGGGAACACTGAAGCTTTCTTT
V: TRBV19; D: TRBD1; J: TRBJ1-3; size: few; CDR3: CASSMTGVRGNTIYF; DNA: TGTGCCAGTAGTATGACAGGGGTTCGTGGAAACACCATATATTTT
V: TRBV7-2; D: TRBD2; J: TRBJ2-1; size: -; CDR3: CASSLWTSGMSEQFF; DNA: TGTGCCAGCAGCTTATGGACTAGCGGGATGAGTGAGCAGTTCTTC
V: TRBV7-9; D: TRBD1; J: TRBJ2-3; size: once; CDR3: CASSPWTGALYLSDTQYF; DNA: TGTGCCAGCAGCCCTTGGACAGGGGCCCTCTATCTCTCAGATACGCAGTATTTT
V: TRBV10-3; D: TRBD1; J: TRBJ1-2; size: -; CDR3: CAISQGQGIYGYTF; DNA: TGTGCCATCAGTCAAGGACAGGGTATTTATGGCTACACCTTC
V: TRBV27; D: TRBD1; J: TRBJ2-7; size: few; CDR3: CASSPGQEAGEQYF; DNA: TGTGCCAGCAGTCCTGGACAGGAGGCGGGCGAGCAGTACTTC
V: TRBV25-1; D: -; J: TRBJ1-1; size: -; CDR3: CASSEIGGNTEAFF; DNA: TGTGCCAGCAGTGAAATAGGGGGAAACACTGAAGCTTTCTTT
V: TRBV9; D: TRBD2; J: TRBJ2-1; size: -; CDR3: CASNPSGGNSYNEQFF; DNA: TGTGCCAGCAACCCTAGCGGGGGAAACTCCTACAATGAGCAGTTCTTC
V: TRBV7-2; D: -; J: TRBJ2-7; size: once; CDR3: CASTLWSGSSYEQYF; DNA: TGTGCCAGCACCCTCTGGTCGGGGAGCTCCTACGAGCAGTACTTC
V: TRBV18; D: -; J: TRBJ2-5; size: -; CDR3: CASSPSALETQYF; DNA: TGTGCCAGCTCACCGAGCGCATTAGAGACCCAGTACTTC
V: TRBV5-1; D: -; J: TRBJ1-1; size: few; CDR3: CASGSQGNTEAFF; DNA: TGCGCCAGCGGCAGTCAGGGGAACACTGAAGCTTTCTTT
V: TRBV7-2; D: -; J: TRBJ2-5; size: -; CDR3: CASSLVGVSSQETQYF; DNA: TGTGCCAGCAGCTTAGTGGGTGTTTCTAGCCAAGAGACCCAGTACTTC
V: TRBV7-3; D: -; J: TRBJ2-3; size: -; CDR3: CASSPQADTQYF; DNA: TGTGCCAGCAGTCCCCAGGCAGATACGCAGTATTTT
V: TRBV6-5; D: -; J: TRBJ2-2; size: -; CDR3: CASSYLTGELFF; DNA: TGTGCCAGCAGTTACCTCACCGGGGAGCTGTTTTTT